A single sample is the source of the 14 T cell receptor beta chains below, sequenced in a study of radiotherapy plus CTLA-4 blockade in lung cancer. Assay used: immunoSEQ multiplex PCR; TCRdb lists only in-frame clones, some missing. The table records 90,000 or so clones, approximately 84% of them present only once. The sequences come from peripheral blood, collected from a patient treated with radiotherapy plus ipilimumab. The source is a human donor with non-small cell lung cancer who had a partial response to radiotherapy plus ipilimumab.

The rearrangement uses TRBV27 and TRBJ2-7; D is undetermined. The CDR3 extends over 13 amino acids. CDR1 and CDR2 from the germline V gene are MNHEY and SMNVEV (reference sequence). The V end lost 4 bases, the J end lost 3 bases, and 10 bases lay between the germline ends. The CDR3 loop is CASSWARFYEQYF. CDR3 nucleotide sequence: TGTGCCAGCAGTTGGGCCAGGTTCTACGAGCAGTACTTC.

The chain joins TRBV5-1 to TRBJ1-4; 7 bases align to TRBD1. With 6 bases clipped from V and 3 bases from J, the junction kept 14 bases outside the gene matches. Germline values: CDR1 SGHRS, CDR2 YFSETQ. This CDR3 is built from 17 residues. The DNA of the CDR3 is TGCGCCAGCAAAGGGGGGATCTACAGGGGACCTAATGAAAAACTGTTTTTT. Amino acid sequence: CASKGGIYRGPNEKLFF.

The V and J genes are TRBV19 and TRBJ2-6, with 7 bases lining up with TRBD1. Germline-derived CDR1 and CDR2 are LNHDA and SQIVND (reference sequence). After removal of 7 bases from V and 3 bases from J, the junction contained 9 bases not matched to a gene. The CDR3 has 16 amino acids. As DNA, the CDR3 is TGTGCCAGTAAAGACAGGGTACTTGGTGGGGCCAACGTCCTGACTTTC. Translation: CASKDRVLGGANVLTF. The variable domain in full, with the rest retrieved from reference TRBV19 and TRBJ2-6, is DGGITQSPKYLFRKEGQNVTLSCEQNLNHDAMYWYRQDPGQGLRLIYYSQIVNDFQKGDIAEGYSVSREKKESFPLTVTSAQKNPTAFYLCASKDRVLGGANVLTFGAGSRLTVL.

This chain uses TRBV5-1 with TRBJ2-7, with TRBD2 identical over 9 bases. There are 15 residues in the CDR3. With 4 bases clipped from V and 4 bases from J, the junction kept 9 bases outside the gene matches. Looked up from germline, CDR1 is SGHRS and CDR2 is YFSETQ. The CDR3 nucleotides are TGCGCCAGCAGCCAAACTAGCGGGTGGGGGTACGAGCAGTACTTC. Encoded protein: CASSQTSGWGYEQYF. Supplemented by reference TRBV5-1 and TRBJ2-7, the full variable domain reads KAGVTQTPRYLIKTRGQQVTLSCSPISGHRSVSWYQQTPGQGLQFLFEYFSETQRNKGNFPGRFSGRQFSNSRSEMNVSTLELGDSALYLCASSQTSGWGYEQYFGPGTRLTVT.

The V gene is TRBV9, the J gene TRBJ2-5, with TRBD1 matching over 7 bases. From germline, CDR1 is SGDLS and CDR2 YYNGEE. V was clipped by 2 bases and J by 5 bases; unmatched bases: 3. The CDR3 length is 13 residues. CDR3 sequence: CASSVQTGETQYF. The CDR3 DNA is TGTGCCAGCAGCGTCCAGACAGGGGAGACCCAGTACTTC.

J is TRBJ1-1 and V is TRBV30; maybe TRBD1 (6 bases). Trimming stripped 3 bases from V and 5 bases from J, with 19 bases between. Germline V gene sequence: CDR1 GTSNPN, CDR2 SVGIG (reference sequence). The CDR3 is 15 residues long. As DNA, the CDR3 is TGTGCCTGGAGGCCTCCCGGGACACAATTTACTGAAGCTTTCTTT. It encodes CAWRPPGTQFTEAFF.

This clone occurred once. CDR3 sequence: CASTRDSSLVPQHF. In nucleotides, the CDR3 is TGTGCCAGCACCAGGGACAGTTCGTTAGTGCCCCAGCATTTT. The J gene is TRBJ1-5, the V gene TRBV6-1; 7 nucleotides match TRBD1. Germline V lookup: CDR1 MNHNS, CDR2 SASEGT. The CDR3 length is 14 residues. V lost 7 bases, J lost 9 bases, and 12 bases stayed unmatched.

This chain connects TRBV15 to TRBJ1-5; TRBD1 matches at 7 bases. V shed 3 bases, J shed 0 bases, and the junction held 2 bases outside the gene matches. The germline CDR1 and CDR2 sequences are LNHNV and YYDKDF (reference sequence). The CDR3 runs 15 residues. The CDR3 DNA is TGTGCCACCAGCAGCAGGGGGGATAGCAATCAGCCCCAGCATTTT. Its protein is CATSSRGDSNQPQHF.

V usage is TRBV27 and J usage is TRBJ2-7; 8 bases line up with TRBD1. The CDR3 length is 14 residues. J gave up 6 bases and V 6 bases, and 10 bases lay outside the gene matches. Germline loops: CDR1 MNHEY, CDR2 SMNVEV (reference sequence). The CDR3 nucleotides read TGTGCCAGCAGGGGTGACAGGGGAGAAGGCGAGCAGTACTTC. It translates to CASRGDRGEGEQYF.

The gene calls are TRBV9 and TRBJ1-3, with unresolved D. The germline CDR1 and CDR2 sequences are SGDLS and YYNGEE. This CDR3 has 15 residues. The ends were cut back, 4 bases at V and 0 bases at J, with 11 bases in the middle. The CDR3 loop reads CASSPGIGSGNTIYF. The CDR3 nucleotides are TGTGCCAGCAGCCCAGGTATCGGCTCTGGAAACACCATATATTTT.

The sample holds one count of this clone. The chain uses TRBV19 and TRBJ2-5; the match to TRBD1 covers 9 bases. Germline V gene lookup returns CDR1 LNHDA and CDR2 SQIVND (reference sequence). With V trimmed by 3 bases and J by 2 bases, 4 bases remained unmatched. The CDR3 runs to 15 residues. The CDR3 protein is CASSIWDREQETQYF. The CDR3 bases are TGTGCCAGTAGTATCTGGGACAGGGAACAAGAGACCCAGTACTTC.

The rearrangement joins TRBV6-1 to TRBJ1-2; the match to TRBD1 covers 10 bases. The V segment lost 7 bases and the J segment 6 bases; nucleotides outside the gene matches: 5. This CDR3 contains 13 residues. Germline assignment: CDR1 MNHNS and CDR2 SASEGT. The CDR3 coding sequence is TGTGCCAGCACTCGGACAGGGGGAGATGGCTACACCTTC. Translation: CASTRTGGDGYTF.

The CDR3 coding sequence is TGCGCCAGCAGGCGGGACTTGCTCGGGAGGGAGACCCAGTACTTC. Encoded protein: CASRRDLLGRETQYF. This chain connects TRBV5-1 to TRBJ2-5; 7 positions match TRBD2. This CDR3 contains 15 residues. V shed 5 bases, J shed 5 bases, and the junction held 12 bases outside the gene matches. Germline V lookup: CDR1 SGHRS, CDR2 YFSETQ.

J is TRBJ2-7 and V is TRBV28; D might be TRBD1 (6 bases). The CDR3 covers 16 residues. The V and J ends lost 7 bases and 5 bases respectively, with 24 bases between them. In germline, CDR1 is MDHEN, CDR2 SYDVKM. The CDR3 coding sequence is TGTGCCAGCATCCCTGTTGGACCCCGAAGGGGGAACGAGCAGTACTTC. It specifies CASIPVGPRRGNEQYF.